Below, one TCR beta chain is given with its context. The CDR3 spans 18 residues. The V gene lost 5 bases and the J gene lost 2 bases, with 21 bases spanning the gap. Germline V gene data show CDR1 as SEHNR and CDR2 as FQNEAQ (reference sequence). The data originate from a study of blood T cell repertoires in COVID-19. Repertoires were generated with immunoSEQ multiplex PCR, while TCRdb's copy carries only in-frame clones and drops some. Found here are 250,000 or so clones, less than 90% of them singletons; the top ten hold roughly 1.8%. The chain carries TRBV7-9 and TRBJ2-2, with D possibly matching TRBD1 (7 bases). This clonotype was sampled from a man aged 25-40 years with active or convalescent COVID-19. Sequenced: peripheral blood. CDR3 loop: CASSERGPVLANTGELFF. The CDR3 coding sequence is TGTGCCAGCAGCGAGAGGGGGCCGGTACTAGCCAACACCGGGGAGCTGTTTTTT. Full variable domain (remainder filled in from reference TRBV7-9 and TRBJ2-2): DTGVSQNPRHKITKRGQNVTFRCDPISEHNRLYWYRQTLGQGPEFLTYFQNEAQLEKSRLLSDRFSAERPKGSFSTLEIQRTEQGDSAMYLCASSERGPVLANTGELFFGEGSRLTVL.